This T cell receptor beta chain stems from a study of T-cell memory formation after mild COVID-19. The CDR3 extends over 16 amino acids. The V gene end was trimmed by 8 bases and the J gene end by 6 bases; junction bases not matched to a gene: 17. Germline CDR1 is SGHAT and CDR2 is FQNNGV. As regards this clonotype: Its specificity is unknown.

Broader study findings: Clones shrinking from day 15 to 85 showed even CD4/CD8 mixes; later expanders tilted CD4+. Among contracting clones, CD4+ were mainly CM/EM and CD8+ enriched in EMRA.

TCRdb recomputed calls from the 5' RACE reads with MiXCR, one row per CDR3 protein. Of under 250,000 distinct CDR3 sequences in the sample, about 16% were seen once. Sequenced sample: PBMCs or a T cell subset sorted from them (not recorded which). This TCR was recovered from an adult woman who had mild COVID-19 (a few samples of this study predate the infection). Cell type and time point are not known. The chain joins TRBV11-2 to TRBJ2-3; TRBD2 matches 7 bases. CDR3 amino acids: CASALWASGALDTQYF. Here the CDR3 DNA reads TGTGCCAGCGCTTTATGGGCTAGCGGCGCCTTGGATACGCAGTATTTT. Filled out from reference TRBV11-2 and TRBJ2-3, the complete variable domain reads EAGVAQSPRYKIIEKRQSVAFWCNPISGHATLYWYQQILGQGPKLLIQFQNNGVVDDSQLPKDRFSAERLKGVDSTLKIQPAKLEDSAVYLCASALWASGALDTQYFGPGTRLTVL.